This TCR beta chain was observed in a study of glioma-infiltrating T cells. Note on this clonotype: Just one base apart from a much larger clone, this may be a read error.

The CDR3 sequence is 12 residues long. V was cut by 8 bases and J by 13 bases, with 20 bases left in between. Germline loops: CDR1 MNHNS, CDR2 SASEGT. Amplification of TCR alpha and beta CDR3 regions from RNA used iRepertoire nested multiplex PCR. TCRdb re-derived calls from the multiplex PCR reads in MiXCR, one entry per CDR3 protein. Of more than 100,000 distinct CDR3 sequences in the sample, around 28% were seen once. Sequences were obtained from glioma tissue, nonneoplastic brain tissue, or PBMCs (not recorded which). The TCR comes from a human donor with low-grade glioma or glioblastoma, undergoing nonglioma brain surgery, or in good health (not recorded which). The chain joins TRBV6-1 to TRBJ1-1; D unresolved. CDR3 in DNA: TGTGCCAGCTTGGGAGATGGGCGCTTAGATTTCTTT. Protein product: CASLGDGRLDFF.